Reported below is one T cell receptor (beta chain). This sample was taken from a study of blood T cell repertoires in COVID-19. Study at large: Samples representing acute and convalescent COVID-19 were sourced from the United States, Italy and Spain. Sources were T cells, B-cell-depleted T cells, or PBMCs; the material itself was cDNA or gDNA.

Per the germline V gene, CDR1 is SGHRS and CDR2 is YFSETQ. The CDR3 contains 14 residues. The V end lost 1 base, the J end lost 1 base, and 8 bases lay between the germline ends. Under the authors' procedure: The authors estimated nucleated cell counts from reference gene primer amplification. Produced via immunoSEQ multiplex PCR; TCRdb's table is partial and in-frame only. The DNA was the basis for D and trimming; V, J and clone size are from that table. The sample lists 75,000 to 95,000 clones; approximately 85% were seen once. Sequenced: peripheral blood. V gene TRBV5-1 combines with J gene TRBJ1-1; D may be TRBD1 (6 bases). The receptor was isolated from a human donor in a cohort sampled during active COVID-19. CDR3 loop: CASSLRTENTEAFF. For the CDR3, the DNA is TGCGCCAGCAGCTTGCGGACAGAGAACACTGAAGCTTTCTTT.